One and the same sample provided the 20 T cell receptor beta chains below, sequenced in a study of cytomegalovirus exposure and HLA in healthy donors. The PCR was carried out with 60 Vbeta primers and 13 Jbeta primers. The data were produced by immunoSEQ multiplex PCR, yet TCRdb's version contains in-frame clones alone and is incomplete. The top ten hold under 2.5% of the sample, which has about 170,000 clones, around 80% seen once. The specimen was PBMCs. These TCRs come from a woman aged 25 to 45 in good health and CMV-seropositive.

CDR3 nucleotide sequence: TGTGCCAGCAGCACCCTGACAGGGTCTGAAGCTTTCTTT. It translates to CASSTLTGSEAFF. The rearrangement links TRBV13 to TRBJ1-1; 7 bases are shared with TRBD1. The CDR3 runs to 13 residues. Germline CDR1 is PRHDT and CDR2 is FYEKMQ (reference sequence). V dropped 5 bases and J dropped 6; count of bases not matched to a gene: 6.

As DNA, the CDR3 is TGCGCCAGCAGTCAATCGGCCCGGAAGCGGGAGAAGAGTGGGACAGATACGCAGTATTTT. This sequence encodes CASSQSARKREKSGTDTQYF. The gene calls are TRBV23-1 and TRBJ2-3; 8 nucleotides match TRBD2. TRBV23-1 belongs to the ORF category, with a function that is uncertain. V lost 0 bases and J lost 3; bases outside the gene matches: 17. There are 20 residues in the CDR3.

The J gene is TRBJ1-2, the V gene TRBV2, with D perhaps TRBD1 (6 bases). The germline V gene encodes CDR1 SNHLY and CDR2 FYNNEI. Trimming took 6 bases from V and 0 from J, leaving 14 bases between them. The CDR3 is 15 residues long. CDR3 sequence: CASRAVQGANYGYTF. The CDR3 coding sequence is TGTGCCAGCAGGGCCGTACAGGGAGCTAACTATGGCTACACCTTC.

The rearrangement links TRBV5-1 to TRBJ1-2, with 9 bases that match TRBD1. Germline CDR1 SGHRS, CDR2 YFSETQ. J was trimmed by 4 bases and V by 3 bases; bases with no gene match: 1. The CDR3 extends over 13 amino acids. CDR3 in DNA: TGCGCCAGCAGCTGGGACAGGGCCTATGGCTACACCTTC. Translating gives CASSWDRAYGYTF.

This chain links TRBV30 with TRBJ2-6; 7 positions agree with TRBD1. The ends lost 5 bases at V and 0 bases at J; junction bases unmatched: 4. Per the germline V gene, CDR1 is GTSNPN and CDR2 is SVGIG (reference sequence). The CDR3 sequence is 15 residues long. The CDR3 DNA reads TGTGCCTGGGAGGACAGGAGCTCTGGGGCCAACGTCCTGACTTTC. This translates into CAWEDRSSGANVLTF.

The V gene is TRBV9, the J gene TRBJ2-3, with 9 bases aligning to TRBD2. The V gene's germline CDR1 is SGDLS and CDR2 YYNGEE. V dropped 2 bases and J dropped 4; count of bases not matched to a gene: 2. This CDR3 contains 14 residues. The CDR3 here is CASSVSGSSDTQYF. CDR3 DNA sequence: TGTGCCAGCAGCGTTAGCGGGAGTTCAGATACGCAGTATTTT.

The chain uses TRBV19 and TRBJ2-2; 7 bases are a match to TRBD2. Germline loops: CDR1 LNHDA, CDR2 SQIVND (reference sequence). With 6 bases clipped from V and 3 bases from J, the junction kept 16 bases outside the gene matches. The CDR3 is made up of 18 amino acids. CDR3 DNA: TGTGCCAGTAGGCGGATTTTTGGCCCCGCGGGGGACACCGGGGAGCTGTTTTTT. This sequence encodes CASRRIFGPAGDTGELFF.

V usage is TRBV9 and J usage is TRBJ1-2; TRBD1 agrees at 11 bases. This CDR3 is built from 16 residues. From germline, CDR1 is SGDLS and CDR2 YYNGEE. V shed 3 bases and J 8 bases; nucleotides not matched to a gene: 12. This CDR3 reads CASSGGQGARAGGYTF. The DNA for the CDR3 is TGTGCCAGCAGCGGCGGACAGGGGGCGCGAGCAGGCGGCTACACCTTC.

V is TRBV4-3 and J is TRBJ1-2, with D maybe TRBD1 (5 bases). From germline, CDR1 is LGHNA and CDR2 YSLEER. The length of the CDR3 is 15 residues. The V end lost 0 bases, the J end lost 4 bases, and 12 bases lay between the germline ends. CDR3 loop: CASSQEQGLLYGYTF. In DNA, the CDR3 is TGCGCCAGCAGCCAAGAGCAGGGCTTACTCTATGGCTACACCTTC.

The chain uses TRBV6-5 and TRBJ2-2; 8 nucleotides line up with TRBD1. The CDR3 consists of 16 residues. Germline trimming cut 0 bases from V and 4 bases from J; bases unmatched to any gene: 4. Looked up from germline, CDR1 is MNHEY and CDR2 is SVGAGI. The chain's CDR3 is CASSYSTGEITGELFF. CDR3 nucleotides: TGTGCCAGCAGTTACTCGACAGGGGAAATCACCGGGGAGCTGTTTTTT.

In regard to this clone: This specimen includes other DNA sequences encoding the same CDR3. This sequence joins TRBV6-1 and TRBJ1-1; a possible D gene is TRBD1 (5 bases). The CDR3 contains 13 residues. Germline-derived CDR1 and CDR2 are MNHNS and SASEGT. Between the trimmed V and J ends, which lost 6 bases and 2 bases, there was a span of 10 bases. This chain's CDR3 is CASRAGGNTEAFF. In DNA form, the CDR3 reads TGTGCCAGCAGGGCCGGGGGAAACACTGAAGCTTTCTTT.

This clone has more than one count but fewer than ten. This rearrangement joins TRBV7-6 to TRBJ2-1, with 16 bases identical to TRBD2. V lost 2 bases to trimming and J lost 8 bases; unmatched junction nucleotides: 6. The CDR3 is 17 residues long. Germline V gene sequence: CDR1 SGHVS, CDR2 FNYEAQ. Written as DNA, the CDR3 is TGTGCCAGCAGCTTAAGTGGGACTAGCGGGAGGGCCTATGAGCAGTTCTTC. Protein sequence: CASSLSGTSGRAYEQFF.

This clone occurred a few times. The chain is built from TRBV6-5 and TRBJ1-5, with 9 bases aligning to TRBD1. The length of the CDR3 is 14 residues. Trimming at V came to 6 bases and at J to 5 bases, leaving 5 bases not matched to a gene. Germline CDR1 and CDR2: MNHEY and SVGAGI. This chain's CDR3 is CASSWTGADQPQHF. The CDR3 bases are TGTGCCAGCAGCTGGACAGGGGCGGATCAGCCCCAGCATTTT.

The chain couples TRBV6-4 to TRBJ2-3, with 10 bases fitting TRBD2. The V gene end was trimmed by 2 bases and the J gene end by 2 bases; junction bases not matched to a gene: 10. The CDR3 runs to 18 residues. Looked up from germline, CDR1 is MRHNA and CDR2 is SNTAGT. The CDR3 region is CASSDAHLGLAATDTQYF. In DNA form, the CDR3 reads TGTGCCAGCAGTGACGCTCACCTAGGACTAGCGGCCACAGATACGCAGTATTTT.

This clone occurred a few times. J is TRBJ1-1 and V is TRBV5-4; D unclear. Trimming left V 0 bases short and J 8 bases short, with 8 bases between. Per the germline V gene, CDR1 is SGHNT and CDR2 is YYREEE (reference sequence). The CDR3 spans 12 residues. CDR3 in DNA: TGTGCCAGCAGCTTGGGCCGGGAGGAAGCTTTCTTT. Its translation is CASSLGREEAFF.

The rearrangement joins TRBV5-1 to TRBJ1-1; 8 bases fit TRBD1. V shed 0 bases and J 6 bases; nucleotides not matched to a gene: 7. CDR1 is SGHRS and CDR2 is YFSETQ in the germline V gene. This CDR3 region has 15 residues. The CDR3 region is CASSLEETGVPEAFF. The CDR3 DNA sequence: TGCGCCAGCAGCTTGGAGGAGACAGGGGTCCCTGAAGCTTTCTTT.

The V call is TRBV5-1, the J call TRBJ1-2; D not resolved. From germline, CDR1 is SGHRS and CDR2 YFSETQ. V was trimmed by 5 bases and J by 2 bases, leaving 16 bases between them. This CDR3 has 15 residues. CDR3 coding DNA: TGCGCCAGCAGGGTGTCTTTACAGCCAAACTATGGCTACACCTTC. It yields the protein CASRVSLQPNYGYTF.

The CDR3: CASSSLTGFYEQYF. The CDR3 DNA is TGTGCCAGCAGTTCCCTGACAGGATTCTACGAGCAGTACTTC. This chain joins TRBV27 and TRBJ2-7; perhaps TRBD1 as D (6 bases). Germline CDR1 MNHEY, CDR2 SMNVEV (reference sequence). V was pared by 4 bases and J by 3 bases, with 13 bases between. This CDR3 contains 14 residues.

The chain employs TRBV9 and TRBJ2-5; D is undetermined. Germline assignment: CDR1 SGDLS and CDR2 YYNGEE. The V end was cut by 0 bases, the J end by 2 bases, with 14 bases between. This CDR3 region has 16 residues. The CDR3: CASSVDARQVQETQYF. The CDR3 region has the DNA TGTGCCAGCAGCGTAGATGCCAGGCAAGTTCAAGAGACCCAGTACTTC.

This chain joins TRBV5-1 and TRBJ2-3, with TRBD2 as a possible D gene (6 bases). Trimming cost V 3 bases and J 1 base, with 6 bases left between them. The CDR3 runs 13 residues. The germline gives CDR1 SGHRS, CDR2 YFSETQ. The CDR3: CASSWEGTDTQYF. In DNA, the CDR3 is TGCGCCAGCAGCTGGGAGGGCACAGATACGCAGTATTTT.